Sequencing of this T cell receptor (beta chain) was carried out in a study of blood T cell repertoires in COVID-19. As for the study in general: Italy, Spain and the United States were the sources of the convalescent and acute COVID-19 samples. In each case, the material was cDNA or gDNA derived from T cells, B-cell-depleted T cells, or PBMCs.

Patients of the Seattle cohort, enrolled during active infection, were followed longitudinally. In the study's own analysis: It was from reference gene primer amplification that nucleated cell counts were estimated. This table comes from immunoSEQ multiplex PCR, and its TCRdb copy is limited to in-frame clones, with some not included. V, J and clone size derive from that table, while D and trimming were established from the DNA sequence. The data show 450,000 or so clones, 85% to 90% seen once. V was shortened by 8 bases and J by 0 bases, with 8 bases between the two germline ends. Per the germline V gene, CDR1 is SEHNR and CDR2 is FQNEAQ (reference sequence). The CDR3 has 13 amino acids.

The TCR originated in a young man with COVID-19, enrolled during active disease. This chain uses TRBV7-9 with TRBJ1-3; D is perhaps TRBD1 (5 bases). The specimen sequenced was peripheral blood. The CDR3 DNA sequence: TGTGCCAGCTCCGGGGGCTCTGGAAACACCATATATTTT. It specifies CASSGGSGNTIYF.